This TCR beta chain was identified in a study of blood T cell repertoires in COVID-19. About this clone: Its ends do not fully match the called genes, so a read error is possible.

Authors' analysis steps: Reference gene primer amplification gave estimated nucleated cell counts. Libraries were prepared by immunoSEQ multiplex PCR; TCRdb keeps only in-frame clonotypes and omits some of them. D and trimming were read from the DNA, whereas the V and J calls and clone size are those reported in that table. The data show about 24,000 clones, with around nine tenths seen just once and about 5.5% held by the top ten. The germline CDR1 and CDR2 sequences are LGHDT and YNNKEL (reference sequence). This CDR3 is built from 20 residues. Sequenced sample: peripheral blood. The TCR was taken from a man between 45 and 60 years old with active COVID-19. This chain links TRBV3-1 (or the pseudogene TRBV3-2) with TRBJ2-1; 15 bases map to TRBD2. The CDR3 DNA follows: TGTGCCGGCAGGAGACTGGGACTAGCGGGGGGTCAAAGCTCCTACAATGAGCAGTTCTTC. This translates into CAGRRLGLAGGQSSYNEQFF.